This TCR beta chain was observed in a study of CD8 T cells in Susac syndrome. Study-level background: When blood was drawn, the patients with Susac syndrome were therapy-naive, on corticosteroids, or on intravenous immunoglobulin alone.

The RNA, roughly 0.5 to 1 ug, was put through reverse transcription using random hexamers. Amplification of TCR beta CDR3 used immunoSEQ multiplex PCR across 54 Vbeta and 13 Jbeta. TCRdb reprocessed the immunoSEQ multiplex PCR reads via MiXCR and lists one record per CDR3 protein. Of about 80,000 distinct CDR3 sequences in the sample, roughly 94% were seen once. Overall study findings and caveats: Susac-specific public clones numbered 15 to 20 in total CD8+ repertoires (and 5 or 6 in CD8+ TEMRA repertoires). It was in TEMRA cells and active patients that Susac CD8+ clonal expansion peaked.

The CDR3 is made up of 15 amino acids. The germline V gene encodes CDR1 SGHVS and CDR2 FNYEAQ. Note on this clonotype: Its antigen is undetermined. The junction departs from germline at one end; a sequencing error may be responsible.

Sequencing was carried out using CD8+ T cells from PBMCs. This TCR came from a human donor with Susac syndrome. The chain carries TRBV7-6 and TRBJ2-7; D may match TRBD1 or TRBD2 (7 bases each). CDR3 DNA sequence: TGTGCCAGCAGCCTAGCCCCAGGGGGGGACTACGAGCAGTACTTC. It encodes CASSLAPGGDYEQYF. Drawing the rest from reference TRBV7-6 and TRBJ2-7, the complete variable domain is GAGVSQSPRYKVTKRGQDVALRCDPISGHVSLYWYRQALGQGPEFLTYFNYEAQQDKSGLPNDRFSAERPEGSISTLTIQRTEQRDSAMYRCASSLAPGGDYEQYFGPGTRLTVT.